Shown below are 7 T cell receptor beta chains from a single sample sequenced in a study of blood T cell repertoires in COVID-19. The repertoire was sequenced with immunoSEQ multiplex PCR; TCRdb's copy has only in-frame clones and lacks some. The sample lists roughly 240,000 clones, about 82% seen once, with 5% to 7% in the top ten. Sequences were obtained from peripheral blood. The origin of the receptors is a woman of 80 years or more with COVID-19, enrolled during active disease.

The chain recombines TRBV3-1 (or the pseudogene TRBV3-2) with TRBJ1-3; D is perhaps TRBD1 (5 bases). The CDR3 runs 16 residues. Germline V gives CDR1 LGHDT, CDR2 YNNKEL (reference sequence). The V end was cut by 1 base, the J end by 4 bases, with 14 bases between. The CDR3 protein is CASSQVGGGPGNTIYF. For the CDR3, the DNA is TGTGCCAGCAGCCAAGTAGGCGGGGGTCCAGGAAACACCATATATTTT.

V gene TRBV6-1 combines with J gene TRBJ2-1; TRBD2 matches 7 bases. The CDR3 covers 15 residues. CDR1 is MNHNS, CDR2 SASEGT, per germline. Trimming took 2 bases from V and 9 from J; bases not matched to a gene: 10. As DNA, the CDR3 is TGTGCCAGCAGTGAATTCCGACTAGCTGGGGCTGAGCAGTTCTTC. Protein sequence: CASSEFRLAGAEQFF.

The J gene is TRBJ1-3, the V gene TRBV18, with TRBD1 identical over 9 bases. The CDR3 is 19 residues long. The ends lost 3 bases at V and 0 bases at J; junction bases unmatched: 12. Germline V gene data show CDR1 as KGHSH and CDR2 as LQKENI. The CDR3 DNA is TGTGCCAGCTCACCGGGACAGGGCCTTTCTACTTTCTCTGGAAACACCATATATTTT. Translating gives CASSPGQGLSTFSGNTIYF.

The rearrangement links TRBV18 to TRBJ1-3, with D tentatively TRBD1 (6 bases). The V end lost 3 bases, the J end lost 0 bases, and 9 bases lay between the germline ends. Germline V CDR1 and CDR2: KGHSH, LQKENI. This CDR3 spans 15 amino acids. CDR3 sequence: CASSPQGTSGNTIYF. The CDR3 coding sequence is TGTGCCAGCTCACCGCAGGGGACCTCTGGAAACACCATATATTTT. Complete variable domain (other parts from reference TRBV18 and TRBJ1-3): NAGVMQNPRHLVRRRGQEARLRCSPMKGHSHVYWYRQLPEEGLKFMVYLQKENIIDESGMPKERFSAEFPKEGPSILRIQQVVRGDSAAYFCASSPQGTSGNTIYFGEGSWLTVV.

This chain connects TRBV6-6 to TRBJ1-2; maybe TRBD1 (5 bases). V lost 6 bases and J lost 2, with 16 bases in between. CDR1 MNHNY and CDR2 SVGAGI come from the germline V gene (reference sequence). This CDR3 comprises 15 residues. The CDR3 is CASRSSGTENYGYTF. The CDR3 region has the DNA TGTGCCAGCAGATCTTCGGGGACTGAGAACTATGGCTACACCTTC.

This chain uses TRBV3-1 (or the pseudogene TRBV3-2) with TRBJ1-1, with TRBD1 identical over 9 bases. V lost 3 bases to trimming and J lost 4 bases; unmatched junction nucleotides: 12. The germline gives CDR1 LGHDT, CDR2 YNNKEL (reference sequence). The CDR3 extends over 17 amino acids. In DNA, the CDR3 is TGTGCCAGCAGCCAGATCCCCGGACAGGGGCCGAGCACTGAAGCTTTCTTT. Translation gives CASSQIPGQGPSTEAFF.

The rearrangement joins TRBV7-3 to TRBJ2-4; D is perhaps TRBD2 (6 bases). Trimming removed 6 bases at V and 0 bases at J, with 12 bases between. Germline loops: CDR1 SGHTA, CDR2 FQGTGA. The CDR3 has 15 residues. The CDR3 sequence is CASSRDSGAKNIQYF. In nucleotides, the CDR3 is TGTGCCAGCAGTCGGGACTCAGGAGCCAAAAACATTCAGTACTTC. The full variable domain, completed using reference TRBV7-3 and TRBJ2-4, is GAGVSQTPSNKVTEKGKYVELRCDPISGHTALYWYRQSLGQGPEFLIYFQGTGAADDSGLPNDRFFAVRPEGSVSTLKIQRTERGDSAVYLCASSRDSGAKNIQYFGAGTRLSVL.